The next 23 T cell receptor beta chains were all read from a single sample in a study of T-cell memory formation after mild COVID-19. MiXCR, applied by TCRdb to the 5' RACE reads, yields one record per CDR3 protein. The repertoire has roughly 190,000 distinct CDR3 sequences, 10% of them found once; the top ten carry 2.5% to 3.5%. Sequences were obtained from PBMCs or a T cell subset sorted from them (not recorded which). The receptors stem from a man aged 18 to 30 who had mild COVID-19 (a few samples of this study predate the infection). Cell type and time point are not known.

V gene TRBV7-9 combines with J gene TRBJ1-6; D is unresolved. This CDR3 is built from 16 residues. CDR1 is SEHNR and CDR2 is FQNEAQ in the germline V gene (reference sequence). V lost 4 bases, J lost 7 bases, and 17 bases lay in between. The CDR3 protein is CASSSPNSFGNSPLHF. The CDR3 bases are TGTGCCAGCAGCTCTCCAAATTCGTTCGGGAATTCACCCCTCCACTTT. Full variable domain (outside the CDR3, taken from reference TRBV7-9 and TRBJ1-6): DTGVSQNPRHKITKRGQNVTFRCDPISEHNRLYWYRQTLGQGPEFLTYFQNEAQLEKSRLLSDRFSAERPKGSFSTLEIQRTEQGDSAMYLCASSSPNSFGNSPLHFGNGTRLTVT.

The chain recombines TRBV7-2 with TRBJ1-4; maybe TRBD1 (5 bases). CDR1 is SGHTA, CDR2 FQGNSA, per germline. The V end was cut by 3 bases, the J end by 7 bases, with 9 bases between. The length of the CDR3 is 13 residues. CDR3 amino acids: CASSFQGGEKLFF. The CDR3 coding sequence is TGTGCCAGCAGCTTCCAGGGCGGTGAAAAACTGTTTTTT.

The chain links TRBV10-3 to TRBJ2-7; 8 bases align to TRBD1. The germline V gene has CDR1 ENHRY and CDR2 SYGVKD. The CDR3 has 14 amino acids. V dropped 3 bases and J dropped 2; count of bases not matched to a gene: 3. Here the CDR3 DNA reads TGTGCCATCAGTGATGGGACAGGAGCCTACGAGCAGTACGTC. Encoded protein: CAISDGTGAYEQYV.

V and J are TRBV5-4 and TRBJ2-3; TRBD1 agrees at 7 bases. Per the germline V gene, CDR1 is SGHNT and CDR2 is YYREEE (reference sequence). After removal of 5 bases from V and 2 bases from J, the junction contained 5 bases not matched to a gene. The CDR3 spans 14 residues. The CDR3 protein is CASRAGGDTDTQYF. CDR3 bases: TGTGCCAGCAGGGCAGGGGGTGACACAGATACGCAGTATTTT.

In its sample, this clonotype was seen a few times. This CDR3 reads CATDGASFYNEQFF. The CDR3 DNA follows: TGTGCCACCGACGGGGCGTCGTTCTACAATGAGCAGTTCTTC. The V gene is TRBV28, the J gene TRBJ2-1; D tentatively reads TRBD1 or TRBD2 (5 bases each). In germline, CDR1 is MDHEN, CDR2 SYDVKM. V was trimmed by 10 bases and J by 3 bases, leaving 16 bases between them. The CDR3 runs 14 residues.

The chain uses TRBV7-8 and TRBJ2-2; 9 positions match TRBD2. V gave up 2 bases and J gave up 1 base; unmatched junction bases: 2. The CDR3 is 16 residues long. Looked up from germline, CDR1 is SGHVS and CDR2 is FQNEAQ. Here the CDR3 reads CASSLRAGGNTGELFF. Here the CDR3 DNA reads TGTGCCAGCAGCTTACGAGCGGGGGGGAACACCGGGGAGCTGTTTTTT.

This clonotype appeared a few times. This rearrangement joins TRBV12-3 or TRBV12-4 to TRBJ2-1, with 9 bases fitting TRBD2. The trim removed 6 bases at V and 3 bases at J, leaving 9 bases unmatched. This CDR3 spans 16 amino acids. This chain's CDR3 is CASRPLLAGGYNEQFF. In DNA form, the CDR3 reads TGTGCCAGCAGGCCGTTACTAGCGGGCGGCTACAATGAGCAGTTCTTC.

The V gene is TRBV15, the J gene TRBJ2-7, with unresolved D. This CDR3 comprises 12 residues. V was trimmed by 2 bases and J by 4 bases, leaving 6 bases between them. CDR1 LNHNV and CDR2 YYDKDF come from the germline V gene (reference sequence). CDR3 coding DNA: TGTGCCACCAGCAGACCAGGATACGAGCAGTACTTC. The encoded protein is CATSRPGYEQYF.

This clonotype was observed a few times. The chain combines TRBV5-1 with TRBJ1-1, with D possibly being TRBD1 (5 bases). The germline V gene has CDR1 SGHRS and CDR2 YFSETQ. V lost 0 bases, J lost 5 bases, and 11 bases lay in between. This CDR3 comprises 14 residues. This CDR3 is CASSLESRGTEAFF. Written as DNA, the CDR3 is TGCGCCAGCAGCTTGGAGAGTAGGGGAACTGAAGCTTTCTTT.

With respect to this clonotype: One junction end does not reproduce the germline sequence, and a read error may be involved. This chain uses TRBV7-7 with TRBJ2-2, with 8 bases aligning to TRBD1. CDR1 is SSHAT and CDR2 is FNYEAQ in the germline V gene (reference sequence). The CDR3 length is 14 residues. CDR3 protein: CASSPGQATRELFF. The DNA for the CDR3 is TGTGCTAGCAGCCCGGGACAGGCTACACGGGAGCTGTTTTTT. Using reference TRBV7-7 and TRBJ2-2 for the parts outside the CDR3, the full variable domain is GAGVSQSPRYKVTKRGQDVTLRCDPISSHATLYWYQQALGQGPEFLTYFNYEAQPDKSGLPSDRFSAERPEGSISTLTIQRTEQRDSAMYRCASSPGQATRELFFGEGSRLTVL.

In the case of this clonotype: Being one base from a much bigger clone, this may be a read error. The V and J genes are TRBV3-1 and TRBJ2-7; D remains unclear. Germline assignment: CDR1 LGHDT and CDR2 YNNKEL (reference sequence). V gave up 4 bases and J gave up 0 bases, with 10 bases separating them. The CDR3 extends over 14 amino acids. As DNA, the CDR3 is TGTGCCAGCAGCCCTTCCTATCGCTCCTACGAGCAGTACTTC. Translation: CASSPSYRSYEQYF.

In this sample, this clonotype turned up many times. The V and J genes are TRBV6-5 and TRBJ2-5; D might be TRBD1 or TRBD2, each matching 5 bases. V lost 3 bases and J 5 bases, leaving 7 bases between the germline ends. This CDR3 region has 12 residues. Germline CDR1 is MNHEY and CDR2 is SVGAGI. The CDR3 DNA is TGTGCCAGCAGTTATTGGGGGGAGACCCAGTACTTC. This sequence encodes CASSYWGETQYF.

This chain joins TRBV7-2 and TRBJ2-5; 9 positions agree with TRBD2. This CDR3 is built from 15 residues. J lost 5 bases, V lost 5 bases, and 9 bases had no gene match. In germline, CDR1 is SGHTA, CDR2 FQGNSA. CDR3 residues: CASSPRVAGVETQYF. For the CDR3, the DNA is TGTGCCAGCAGCCCCAGGGTAGCGGGGGTTGAGACCCAGTACTTC.

This clonotype was seen more than once but under ten times. The J gene is TRBJ1-1, the V gene TRBV20-1, with a tentative D call TRBD1 (6 bases). The V gene's germline CDR1 is DFQATT and CDR2 SNEGSKA (reference sequence). Trimming shortened V by 6 bases and J by 0 bases, and 17 bases separated the two germline ends. The CDR3 is 15 amino acids. The DNA of the CDR3 is TGCAGTGCGCCAGATGCACAGGGAGTGAACACTGAAGCTTTCTTT. Translation gives CSAPDAQGVNTEAFF.

The chain employs TRBV6-1 and TRBJ1-1, with a tentative D call TRBD1 (5 bases). With 4 bases removed from V and 4 bases from J, the gap between germline ends came to 7 bases. The V gene's germline CDR1 is MNHNS and CDR2 SASEGT. This CDR3 region has 12 residues. The CDR3 spells CASSGGGTEAFF. DNA of the CDR3: TGTGCCAGCAGTGGGGGGGGCACTGAAGCTTTCTTT.

This clonotype was counted only a few times. The V call is TRBV6-5, the J call TRBJ1-3, with no clear D. Looked up from germline, CDR1 is MNHEY and CDR2 is SVGAGI. The CDR3 length is 14 residues. The ends were cut back, 8 bases at V and 0 bases at J, with 11 bases in the middle. CDR3 nucleotides: TGTGCCAGCTCGGGTAGGGTCTCTGGAAACACCATATATTTT. As protein: CASSGRVSGNTIYF.

This clonotype occurred a few times. The chain has TRBV2 and TRBJ2-3; 7 nucleotides line up with TRBD2. Germline assignment: CDR1 SNHLY and CDR2 FYNNEI. This CDR3 contains 12 residues. After removal of 11 bases from V and 0 bases from J, the junction contained 2 bases not matched to a gene. CDR3 residues: CAGGESTDTQYF. The DNA for the CDR3 is TGTGCCGGGGGGGAAAGCACAGATACGCAGTATTTT.

There are a few counts of this clonotype. J is TRBJ2-2 and V is TRBV21-1; the table assigns TRBD1, which was not confirmed against the DNA. TRBV21-1 is deemed a pseudogene. This CDR3 is 17 amino acids long. The CDR3 loop is CASPPAGGEANTGELFF. DNA of the CDR3: TGTGCCAGCCCCCCGGCAGGGGGCGAAGCGAACACCGGGGAGCTGTTTTTT.

This clonotype was seen at least ten times. The chain uses TRBV7-2 and TRBJ2-5; D gene unclear. V was trimmed by 2 bases and J by 2 bases, leaving 3 bases between them. The germline V gene encodes CDR1 SGHTA and CDR2 FQGNSA. There are 12 residues in the CDR3. Written as DNA, the CDR3 is TGTGCCAGCAGCTTATGGCAAGAGACCCAGTACTTC. The encoded protein is CASSLWQETQYF.

The chain has TRBV4-3 and TRBJ2-4, with D possibly matching TRBD2 (6 bases). V was clipped by 4 bases and J by 9 bases, with 19 bases between them. CDR1 and CDR2 (germline): LGHNA, YSLEER. The CDR3 totals 15 residues. The chain's CDR3 is CASSPNTGGQGIQYF. As DNA, the CDR3 is TGCGCCAGCAGCCCAAACACCGGGGGTCAAGGCATTCAGTACTTC.

This clonotype was observed a handful of times. The rearrangement joins TRBV13 to TRBJ1-2; 8 nucleotides line up with TRBD1. This CDR3 has 11 amino acids. Germline trimming cut 6 bases from V and 7 bases from J; bases unmatched to any gene: 1. The germline gives CDR1 PRHDT, CDR2 FYEKMQ (reference sequence). CDR3 sequence: CASRDRGGYTF. CDR3 in DNA: TGTGCCAGCAGAGACAGGGGTGGCTACACCTTC.

This clonotype was observed at least ten times. The rearrangement uses TRBV5-6 and TRBJ1-2; D gene ambiguous. V was pared by 2 bases and J by 0 bases, with 5 bases between. The V gene's germline CDR1 is SGHDT and CDR2 YYEEEE. The CDR3 is 13 amino acids. In nucleotides, the CDR3 is TGTGCCAGCAGCTTCGAAGCTAACTATGGCTACACCTTC. This codes for CASSFEANYGYTF.

This clonotype was recorded a few times. This chain links TRBV12-3 or TRBV12-4 with TRBJ2-7; no definite D call. The V and J ends lost 7 bases and 1 base respectively, with 14 bases between them. The CDR3 spans 14 residues. The CDR3 DNA reads as TGTGCCAGCACCACCGGAACAGAGTCCTACGAGCAGTACTTC. Translating gives CASTTGTESYEQYF.